This TCR beta chain was sequenced during a study of T-cell memory formation after mild COVID-19 (dated by TCRdb to the early 2020s). Concerning the study at large: TCR sequence clusters from the two donors were found to be largely donor specific. Two young, previously healthy adult volunteers made up the cohort, one male and one female. In a couple of donors, T-cell clones that expanded and contracted after mild COVID-19 were followed by sequencing TCRalpha and TCRbeta repertoires longitudinally.

As encoded in the germline V gene (reference sequence), CDR1 is PRHDT while CDR2 is FYEKMQ. From its cysteine to its phenylalanine, the CDR3 spans 16 amino acids. Here the CDR3 DNA is all that survives: 48 bases in frame from base 1. At the junction V is shortened by 4 bases and J by 0 bases, with 15 bases in between. This clonotype was found a few times. The specificity of this receptor is unknown. The record has no base qualities; no much larger clone is one base away. PBMCs were isolated by Ficoll-Paque density gradient centrifugation. The reads were generated on an Illumina NovaSeq 6000. TCRalpha and TCRbeta cDNA libraries were built by 5'RACE with constant-segment primers, adding sample barcodes and unique molecular identifiers. RNA was extracted from every sample with Trizol reagent. The libraries were amplified in two PCR steps, and the second step added a second sample barcode and Illumina TruSeq adapters. Libraries were sequenced on an Illumina NovaSeq with 2 x 150 bp paired-end reads. In the authors' own workflow: With migec v1.2.7, reads were demultiplexed and then collapsed into UMI-guided consensus sequences. With mixcr v2.1.11, UMI consensuses were aligned to TRA and TRB V and J templates and assembled into clonotypes. A clonotype was counted as expanded or contracted only when both edgeR and NoisET called the clonotype significant, with the noise models trained on biological replicates. For edgeR calls, a false discovery rate-adjusted p below 0.01 and a log2 fold-change threshold of 1 were applied. As an exploratory analysis of dynamics, max-normalized trajectories of the 1000 most abundant clonotypes were examined with PCA combined with hierarchical clustering. The CD4 or CD8 phenotype of responding clones was assigned using the separately sequenced CD4+ and CD8+ repertoires. TCRdb redid the processing of the public reads, applying fastp at Q25 and MiXCR, and retained in-frame beta chains. A single entry per CDR3 protein holds the most common genes and DNA from its merged rows. These V and J calls are TCRdb output, not the study's own analysis. This sample is represented by more than 450,000 distinct CDR3 sequences; around 17% of them were singletons. The ten biggest clones cover around 11% of the sample.

General study outcomes and caveats: From day 15 to 85, contracting clones showed balanced CD4/CD8 phenotypes, whereas a second wave of clones that expanded from day 15 to 37 leaned towards CD4+. Contracting CD4+ clones turned up mainly in the CM and EM memory subsets, whereas EMRA was where CD8+ clones were enriched. Only a couple of mild cases were covered by the study, and larger cohorts that include severe cases with pre-infection samples were considered necessary. Some responding clones were detected in pre-infection memory, suggesting pre-existing cross-reactive memory T cells joined the SARS-CoV-2 response. SARS-CoV-2 specificity was not confirmed for the second-wave clones peaking on day 37.

Recombination linked TRBV13 to TRBJ1-2, with a tentative D gene TRBD1 over 6 matching bases. This receptor was obtained from an adult woman who had mild COVID-19 (a few samples of this study predate the infection). The sample titles of this study are shuffled in the database, so cell type and time point are left out; the donor was told from shared clones. The material sequenced was PBMCs or a T cell subset sorted from them (not recorded which). In nucleotide form, the sequence is TGTGCCAGCAGCTCCATGGGGGGCCTCTCTAACTATGGCTACACCTTC. This translates into CASSSMGGLSNYGYTF.